Included here is one T cell receptor (beta chain) sequence, with context. These data come from a study of T cell responses to AZD1222 COVID-19 vaccine. Using immunoSEQ multiplex PCR, the repertoire was profiled, and TCRdb retains in-frame clones only, with some absent. The profile shows about 110,000 clones, approximately 92% of them singletons. Trimming took 5 bases from V and 2 from J; bases not matched to a gene: 2. This CDR3 is built from 13 residues. From germline, CDR1 is SGHVS and CDR2 FNYEAQ. The TCR sequence derives from an adult who received the AZD1222 COVID-19 vaccine. The rearrangement links TRBV7-6 to TRBJ1-2; 7 nucleotides line up with TRBD1. Source: peripheral blood, taken 28 days after the second AZD1222 dose. The CDR3 loop reads CASSPTGNYGYTF. CDR3 DNA: TGTGCCAGCAGCCCGACAGGGAACTATGGCTACACCTTC.